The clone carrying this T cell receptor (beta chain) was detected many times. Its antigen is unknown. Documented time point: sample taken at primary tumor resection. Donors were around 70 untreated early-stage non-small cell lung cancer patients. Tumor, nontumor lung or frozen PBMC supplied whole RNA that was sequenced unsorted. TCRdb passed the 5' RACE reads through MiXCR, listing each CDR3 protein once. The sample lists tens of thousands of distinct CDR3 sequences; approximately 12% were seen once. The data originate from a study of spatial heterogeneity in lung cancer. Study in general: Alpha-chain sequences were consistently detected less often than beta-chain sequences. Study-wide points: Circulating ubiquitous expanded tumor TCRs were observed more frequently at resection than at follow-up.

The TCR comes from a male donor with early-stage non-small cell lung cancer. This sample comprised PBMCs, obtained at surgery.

The CDR3 coding sequence is TGTGCCAGCAGTTATTCGGTGGATGGGGCCAACGTCCTGACTTTC. It yields the protein CASSYSVDGANVLTF. The chain couples TRBV6-2 or TRBV6-3 to TRBJ2-6; D is ambiguous. The CDR3 has 15 amino acids. Germline loops: CDR1 MNHEY, CDR2 SVGEGT. Deletions cut 3 bases from V and 3 bases from J, with 9 bases between.